The clone carrying this T cell receptor (beta chain) was counted at least ten times. What it binds is unknown. This entry is derived from a study of Graves' ophthalmopathy and Graves' hyperthyroidism. For the study at large: Sampling took place at initial diagnosis, with peripheral blood obtained before any treatment. Overall study findings and caveats: Ophthalmopathy progression was predicted with 70% to 71% sensitivity and around 72% specificity.

This CDR3 spans 16 amino acids. Germline V gene data show CDR1 as MNHNS and CDR2 as SASEGT. The V end was cut by 6 bases, the J end by 3 bases, with 21 bases between. RNA transcripts yielded amplified TCR beta CDR3 regions. The workflow started with a first-round RT-PCR run with HTBI primers and then moved on to a second-round multiplex PCR. TCRdb recomputed calls from the multiplex PCR reads with MiXCR, one row per CDR3 protein. The sample yields 680,000 or so distinct CDR3 sequences, 22% seen once. The PBMCs originated from approximately 9.5 ml of fresh peripheral blood. The sample was peripheral blood. This sequence originates from a woman aged 18-29 years with stable Graves' hyperthyroidism. Some clones in this sample may be carry-over from other donors' samples. The chain carries TRBV6-1 and TRBJ2-7, with no clear D. CDR3 in DNA: TGTGCCAGCAGCCTTGAACCGGACGGACGCGGCTACGAGCAGTACTTC. This gives the protein CASSLEPDGRGYEQYF.